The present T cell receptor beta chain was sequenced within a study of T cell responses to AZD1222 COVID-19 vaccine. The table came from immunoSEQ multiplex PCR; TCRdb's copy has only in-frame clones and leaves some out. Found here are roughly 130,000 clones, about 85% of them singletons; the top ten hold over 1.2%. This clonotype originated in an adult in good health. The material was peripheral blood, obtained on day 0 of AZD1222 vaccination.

The DNA of the CDR3 is TGTGCCAGCAGCGTAGCTGCAGGGACAGATACGCAGTATTTT. Translated: CASSVAAGTDTQYF. J is TRBJ2-3 and V is TRBV9; D is perhaps TRBD1 (5 bases). The germline V and J ends were trimmed by 0 bases and 3 bases, with 8 bases remaining between them. This CDR3 has 14 amino acids. Germline values: CDR1 SGDLS, CDR2 YYNGEE.